These 21 T cell receptor beta chains share one sample of origin, sequenced in a study of cytomegalovirus exposure and HLA in healthy donors. 13 Jbeta primers and 60 Vbeta primers were used for the PCR. TCRdb's table, derived via immunoSEQ multiplex PCR, lists solely in-frame clones and lacks some. The sample carries around 150,000 clones, around 67% recorded once. Sequencing used PBMCs. The origin of the receptors is a woman younger than 35 in good health and CMV-seropositive.

The rearrangement joins TRBV10-3 to TRBJ2-5; 10 bases fit TRBD2. V was clipped by 7 bases and J by 5 bases; unmatched bases: 10. In germline, CDR1 is ENHRY, CDR2 SYGVKD. CDR3 size: 15 residues. CDR3 amino acids: CAINRGSGGLETQYF. The CDR3 DNA follows: TGTGCCATCAATCGAGGTAGCGGGGGGCTGGAGACCCAGTACTTC.

CDR3 loop: CASTRGGHPNEQFF. The CDR3 nucleotides are TGTGCCAGCACTCGCGGGGGGCATCCAAATGAGCAGTTCTTC. The V and J genes are TRBV6-5 and TRBJ2-1; 8 positions match TRBD2. V shed 7 bases, J shed 7 bases, and the junction held 9 bases outside the gene matches. This CDR3 is built from 14 residues. CDR1 is MNHEY, CDR2 SVGAGI, per germline.

Only one count was recorded for this clone. The same CDR3 also results from other DNA sequences found in this sample. J is TRBJ2-1 and V is TRBV6-5; D call uncertain. This CDR3 region has 14 residues. The germline CDR1 and CDR2 sequences are MNHEY and SVGAGI. The V gene lost 6 bases and the J gene lost 0 bases, with 9 bases spanning the gap. The CDR3 DNA follows: TGTGCCAGCAGCAGAGGCAGCTCCTACAATGAGCAGTTCTTC. Translated, it gives CASSRGSSYNEQFF.

About this clone: One end of the junction is discordant with germline, which a read error may explain. This sample includes further DNA sequences coding for the same CDR3. The chain uses TRBV6-5 and TRBJ1-5; D might be TRBD1 (6 bases). The V gene's germline CDR1 is MNHEY and CDR2 SVGAGI. The CDR3 runs 15 residues. In DNA, the CDR3 is TGCGCCAGCAGCTCAACAGGGAACAGCAATCAGCCCCAGCATTTT. Translating it yields CASSSTGNSNQPQHF.

The chain links TRBV10-1 to TRBJ2-7; TRBD2 matches at 10 bases. Per germline, CDR1 WNHNN and CDR2 SYGVQD (reference sequence). V gave up 6 bases and J gave up 6 bases; unmatched junction bases: 5. This CDR3 is 13 amino acids long. CDR3 DNA: TGCGCCAGCAGCTCAAGACTAGCGGGCGAGCAGTACTTC. This gives the protein CASSSRLAGEQYF.

The gene calls are TRBV19 and TRBJ1-2, with D perhaps matching TRBD1 (6 bases). Germline V lookup: CDR1 LNHDA, CDR2 SQIVND (reference sequence). The CDR3 sequence is 16 residues long. V dropped 4 bases and J dropped 7 bases, with 22 bases sitting between them. The CDR3 spells CASSRGHTDGGGGYTF. As DNA, the CDR3 is TGTGCCAGTAGTAGGGGACATACGGATGGTGGCGGTGGCTACACCTTC.

The rearrangement links TRBV4-3 to TRBJ2-3; 15 bases are shared with TRBD2. Germline trimming cut 5 bases from V and 4 bases from J; bases unmatched to any gene: 7. The CDR3 runs 17 residues. Germline V gene lookup returns CDR1 LGHNA and CDR2 YSLEER. In DNA form, the CDR3 reads TGCGCCAGCAGCAGGACTAGCGGGGGGGCTATCTCAGATACGCAGTATTTT. Translating it yields CASSRTSGGAISDTQYF.

The rearrangement links TRBV7-2 to TRBJ2-5; TRBD2 agrees at 7 bases. This CDR3 has 15 residues. CDR1 SGHTA and CDR2 FQGNSA come from the germline V gene. The trim removed 4 bases at V and 3 bases at J, leaving 8 bases unmatched. For the CDR3, the DNA is TGTGCCAGCAGCTCCGCCGGGACTACGAAAGAGACCCAGTACTTC. This gives the protein CASSSAGTTKETQYF.

This chain uses TRBV2 with TRBJ1-2, with unresolved D. Trimming cost V 1 base and J 2 bases, with 11 bases left between them. In germline, CDR1 is SNHLY, CDR2 FYNNEI. The CDR3 runs to 15 residues. The DNA for the CDR3 is TGTGCCAGCAGTGAAGAGTCAGGAAACAACTATGGCTACACCTTC. Its translation: CASSEESGNNYGYTF.

This clone was detected a few times. The rearrangement uses TRBV14 and TRBJ2-1; the D is unclear. Germline CDR1 is SGHDN and CDR2 is FVKESK. This CDR3 is 15 amino acids long. V shed 4 bases and J shed 0 bases, with 10 bases lying between them. CDR3: CASSLDGRSYNEQFF. CDR3 DNA sequence: TGTGCCAGCAGCCTAGACGGTCGCTCCTACAATGAGCAGTTCTTC. Looking up the rest from reference TRBV14 and TRBJ2-1 gives the full variable domain: EAGVTQFPSHSVIEKGQTVTLRCDPISGHDNLYWYRRVMGKEIKFLLHFVKESKQDESGMPNNRFLAERTGGTYSTLKVQPAELEDSGVYFCASSLDGRSYNEQFFGPGTRLTVL.

V usage is TRBV6-5 and J usage is TRBJ1-1, with a tentative D call TRBD1 (6 bases). This CDR3 comprises 13 residues. The germline V gene encodes CDR1 MNHEY and CDR2 SVGAGI. Trimming stripped 8 bases from V and 6 bases from J, with 16 bases between. The CDR3 coding sequence is TGTGCCAGCTGTCGAGGCAGGGGCGCTGAAGCTTTCTTT. Encoded protein: CASCRGRGAEAFF.

Only a few counts were recorded for this clone. The V call is TRBV4-2, the J call TRBJ2-1, with 10 nucleotides matching TRBD1. V was pared by 2 bases and J by 4 bases, with 5 bases of the junction left unmatched. CDR1 and CDR2 from the germline V gene are LGHNA and YNFKEQ. The CDR3 has 16 residues. The CDR3 region has the DNA TGTGCCAGCAGCCAACGCCGACAGGGGGCTTACAATGAGCAGTTCTTC. Translation: CASSQRRQGAYNEQFF.

A few counts support this clone. The J gene is TRBJ2-5, the V gene TRBV4-2; 8 bases agree with TRBD2. Germline trimming cut 1 base from V and 5 bases from J; bases unmatched to any gene: 3. Germline-derived CDR1 and CDR2 are LGHNA and YNFKEQ. CDR3 length: 14 amino acids. CDR3: CASSQGTGGETQYF. CDR3 bases: TGTGCCAGCAGCCAAGGGACGGGGGGGGAGACCCAGTACTTC.

J is TRBJ2-7 and V is TRBV7-8, with no clear D. The CDR3 consists of 13 residues. The germline V and J ends were trimmed by 0 bases and 3 bases, with 6 bases remaining between them. The germline V gene encodes CDR1 SGHVS and CDR2 FQNEAQ. DNA of the CDR3: TGTGCCAGCAGCTTAGCGCGCGGCTACGAGCAGTACTTC. This encodes CASSLARGYEQYF.

This clone was seen a single time. The chain has TRBV7-2 and TRBJ2-2; TRBD2 agrees at 9 bases. V trimming: 1 base; J trimming: 6 bases; junction bases outside the gene matches: 6. Germline V gene lookup returns CDR1 SGHTA and CDR2 FQGNSA. This CDR3 comprises 16 residues. The CDR3 coding sequence is TGTGCCAGCAGCTTAGGGAATAGCGGGAGTCCCGGGGAGCTGTTTTTT. This codes for CASSLGNSGSPGELFF.

The V call is TRBV7-8, the J call TRBJ2-5; weak D call: TRBD1 (7 bases). Germline V lookup: CDR1 SGHVS, CDR2 FQNEAQ. V gave up 7 bases and J gave up 5 bases, with 17 bases separating them. This CDR3 comprises 14 residues. The CDR3 DNA reads as TGTGCCAGCACCGACAGGGCGGGGAGGGAGACCCAGTACTTC. Amino acids: CASTDRAGRETQYF.

The V gene is TRBV27, the J gene TRBJ2-1; D gene uncertain. Germline V lookup: CDR1 MNHEY, CDR2 SMNVEV (reference sequence). V lost 6 bases and J 4 bases, leaving 10 bases between the germline ends. The CDR3 spans 13 residues. As DNA, the CDR3 is TGTGCCAGCAGCACTATCGGATACAATGAGCAGTTCTTC. It encodes CASSTIGYNEQFF.

J is TRBJ2-1 and V is TRBV5-1; possible D gene TRBD2, 6 bases. Germline V gives CDR1 SGHRS, CDR2 YFSETQ. V was clipped by 3 bases and J by 7 bases, with 8 bases between them. The CDR3 extends over 12 amino acids. CDR3 in DNA: TGCGCCAGCAGCTCAAGCGGGAATGAGCAGTTCTTC. Encoded protein: CASSSSGNEQFF. The full variable domain, with the rest looked up from reference TRBV5-1 and TRBJ2-1, is KAGVTQTPRYLIKTRGQQVTLSCSPISGHRSVSWYQQTPGQGLQFLFEYFSETQRNKGNFPGRFSGRQFSNSRSEMNVSTLELGDSALYLCASSSSGNEQFFGPGTRLTVL.

This chain uses TRBV21-1 with TRBJ2-1; the D call of TRBD1 is as the table states it, not checked on the DNA. TRBV21-1 is recorded as a pseudogene. The CDR3 contains 17 residues. CDR3 DNA sequence: TGTGCCAGCCCTACGCGACAGGGGGCCCCTATCCTCGATGAGCAGTTCTTC. Translation: CASPTRQGAPILDEQFF.

The chain recombines TRBV4-3 with TRBJ1-2; the match to TRBD1 covers 7 bases. Losses at the gene ends were 0 bases for V and 3 bases for J; bases not matched to a gene: 10. CDR1 is LGHNA, CDR2 YSLEER, per germline. The CDR3 has 17 amino acids. The CDR3 is CASSQDVRGRIDYGYTF. The CDR3 DNA sequence: TGCGCCAGCAGCCAAGACGTAAGGGGGCGCATAGACTATGGCTACACCTTC.

This chain links TRBV7-6 with TRBJ2-2; perhaps TRBD1 as D (7 bases). V lost 4 bases and J 2 bases, leaving 11 bases between the germline ends. The CDR3 consists of 15 residues. Germline values: CDR1 SGHVS, CDR2 FNYEAQ. Here the CDR3 reads CASSWRDSNTGELFF. CDR3 coding DNA: TGTGCCAGCAGCTGGCGGGACAGTAACACCGGGGAGCTGTTTTTT. The full variable domain, completed using reference TRBV7-6 and TRBJ2-2, is GAGVSQSPRYKVTKRGQDVALRCDPISGHVSLYWYRQALGQGPEFLTYFNYEAQQDKSGLPNDRFSAERPEGSISTLTIQRTEQRDSAMYRCASSWRDSNTGELFFGEGSRLTVL.